These T cell receptor beta chains were read from a single sample in a study of cytomegalovirus exposure and HLA in healthy donors. TCRdb's table, derived via immunoSEQ multiplex PCR, lists solely in-frame clones and lacks some. The sample includes 100,000 to 150,000 clones, 95% to 96% of them seen just once. Sequenced sample: PBMCs. The receptor source for this set is a man in his late teens or twenties in good health and CMV-seronegative. CDR3s include the opening cysteine and the closing phenylalanine or tryptophan. The order of the fields is CDR3 protein, CDR3 DNA, D gene, V gene, clone size, J gene. D genes are given only for firm matches. Size is stated for part of the rows, as once, few or many counts, or as a class when the clone is expanded.

CDR3 protein: CASSSTLSGSGYNEQFF
CDR3 DNA: TGTGCCAGCAGCTCGACCCTTAGCGGGAGCGGGTACAATGAGCAGTTCTTC
D gene: TRBD2
V gene: TRBV7-3
clone size: .
J gene: TRBJ2-1

CDR3 protein: CASSKDREYGYTF
CDR3 DNA: TGTGCCAGCAGCAAGGACAGGGAGTATGGCTACACCTTC
D gene: TRBD1
V gene: TRBV5-8
clone size: once
J gene: TRBJ1-2

CDR3 protein: CASSLVSGETQYF
CDR3 DNA: TGTGCCAGCAGTTTAGTATCAGGGGAGACCCAGTACTTC
D gene: .
V gene: TRBV28
clone size: .
J gene: TRBJ2-5

CDR3 protein: CAISGGQGEKLFF
CDR3 DNA: TGTGCCATCAGTGGCGGACAGGGGGAAAAACTGTTTTTT
D gene: TRBD1
V gene: TRBV10-3
clone size: .
J gene: TRBJ1-4

CDR3 protein: CASSELAFGGYF
CDR3 DNA: TGTGCCAGCAGTGAACTGGCGTTCGGGGGGTACTTC
D gene: .
V gene: TRBV6-1
clone size: .
J gene: TRBJ2-7

CDR3 protein: CASSPGLADTYNEQFF
CDR3 DNA: TGTGCCAGCAGCCCTGGACTAGCGGATACCTACAATGAGCAGTTCTTC
D gene: TRBD2
V gene: TRBV5-4
clone size: .
J gene: TRBJ2-1

CDR3 protein: CASSSLPRVPLLNQPQHF
CDR3 DNA: TGTGCCAGCAGTTCTCTCCCGCGCGTCCCCCTCCTTAATCAGCCCCAGCATTTT
D gene: .
V gene: TRBV28
clone size: .
J gene: TRBJ1-5

CDR3 protein: CASSQLTSGGGNIQYF
CDR3 DNA: TGTGCCAGCAGCCAATTGACTAGCGGGGGCGGAAACATTCAGTACTTC
D gene: TRBD2
V gene: TRBV7-9
clone size: .
J gene: TRBJ2-4

CDR3 protein: CASSIETRAETQYF
CDR3 DNA: TGTGCCAGCAGCATCGAGACTAGGGCGGAGACCCAGTACTTC
D gene: .
V gene: TRBV13
clone size: .
J gene: TRBJ2-5

CDR3 protein: CASSRERGAYEQYF
CDR3 DNA: TGCGCCAGCAGCCGAGAGCGGGGGGCCTACGAGCAGTACTTC
D gene: TRBD2
V gene: TRBV4-1
clone size: .
J gene: TRBJ2-7

CDR3 protein: CASSAVYEQYF
CDR3 DNA: TGCGCCAGCAGCGCGGTCTACGAGCAGTACTTC
D gene: .
V gene: TRBV10-2
clone size: .
J gene: TRBJ2-7

CDR3 protein: CASSSQLAGGEQYF
CDR3 DNA: TGTGCCAGCAGCTCCCAACTAGCGGGAGGCGAGCAGTACTTC
D gene: TRBD2
V gene: TRBV5-4
clone size: .
J gene: TRBJ2-7

CDR3 protein: CASSSSEQFF
CDR3 DNA: TGTGCCAGCAGCTCGAGTGAGCAGTTCTTC
D gene: .
V gene: TRBV11-2
clone size: once
J gene: TRBJ2-1

CDR3 protein: CAIRFTGDQDTEAFF
CDR3 DNA: TGTGCCATCAGGTTCACAGGGGATCAGGACACTGAAGCTTTCTTT
D gene: TRBD1
V gene: TRBV10-3
clone size: .
J gene: TRBJ1-1

CDR3 protein: CASSLLTSGADNEQFF
CDR3 DNA: TGTGCCAGCAGCTTGCTGACTAGCGGGGCCGACAATGAGCAGTTCTTC
D gene: TRBD2
V gene: TRBV5-6
clone size: .
J gene: TRBJ2-1

CDR3 protein: CASSSPGLAGDEQFF
CDR3 DNA: TGTGCCAGCAGCTCCCCGGGACTAGCGGGAGACGAGCAGTTCTTC
D gene: TRBD2
V gene: TRBV7-2
clone size: .
J gene: TRBJ2-1

CDR3 protein: CAIRGVTGGNTDTQYF
CDR3 DNA: TGTGCCATCAGAGGGGTGACAGGGGGAAACACAGATACGCAGTATTTT
D gene: TRBD1
V gene: TRBV10-3
clone size: .
J gene: TRBJ2-3

CDR3 protein: CATSRDTGQIYEQYF
CDR3 DNA: TGTGCCACCAGCAGGGATACGGGACAGATCTACGAGCAGTACTTC
D gene: TRBD1
V gene: TRBV15
clone size: .
J gene: TRBJ2-7

CDR3 protein: CASGIIRQGPFSNQPQHF
CDR3 DNA: TGTGCTAGTGGTATCATTCGACAGGGGCCATTTAGCAATCAGCCCCAGCATTTT
D gene: TRBD1
V gene: TRBV12-5
clone size: .
J gene: TRBJ1-5

CDR3 protein: CASSGNPSGNTIYF
CDR3 DNA: TGTGCCAGCTCAGGGAATCCCTCTGGAAACACCATATATTTT
D gene: .
V gene: TRBV6-5
clone size: few
J gene: TRBJ1-3

CDR3 protein: CASSTRGLALYEQYF
CDR3 DNA: TGTGCCAGTAGTACGAGGGGACTAGCGCTCTACGAGCAGTACTTC
D gene: TRBD2
V gene: TRBV19
clone size: .
J gene: TRBJ2-7

CDR3 protein: CASSQVGQGLYEQYF
CDR3 DNA: TGTGCCAGCAGCCAGGTGGGACAGGGCCTGTACGAGCAGTACTTC
D gene: TRBD1
V gene: TRBV27
clone size: .
J gene: TRBJ2-7

CDR3 protein: CASSPGLAGAGETQYF
CDR3 DNA: TGCGCCAGCAGCCCGGGACTAGCGGGAGCTGGGGAGACCCAGTACTTC
D gene: TRBD2
V gene: TRBV4-3
clone size: .
J gene: TRBJ2-5

CDR3 protein: CASSIRGYQPQHF
CDR3 DNA: TGTGCCAGTAGTATAAGAGGGTATCAGCCCCAGCATTTT
D gene: .
V gene: TRBV19
clone size: .
J gene: TRBJ1-5

CDR3 protein: CASSRYRDEQFF
CDR3 DNA: TGTGCCAGCAGCCGATACAGGGATGAGCAGTTCTTC
D gene: .
V gene: TRBV27
clone size: .
J gene: TRBJ2-1

CDR3 protein: CAWTSGQSNTEAFF
CDR3 DNA: TGTGCCTGGACCTCGGGACAGTCGAACACTGAAGCTTTCTTT
D gene: TRBD1
V gene: TRBV30
clone size: .
J gene: TRBJ1-1